This T cell receptor (beta chain) is from a study of human T cells and chemical hapten exposure. General study findings and limits: Since the donors had alopecia, their immune response may not be the same as that of healthy people. Patch test score rose with PT1 expanded TCRs, significant at 8, 16, 32, not 4.

This clonotype was detected a few times. The antigen is undetermined. Regarding time point: patch test 1, 2 weeks after DPC sensitization. The treatment was: therapeutic diphenylcyclopropenone sensitization with weekly scalp DPC. Each CDR3 protein gets one entry after TCRdb re-called the RACE reads with MiXCR. This sample has approximately 57,000 distinct CDR3 sequences, with over 7.5% found just once. This CDR3 contains 16 residues. The germline CDR1 and CDR2 sequences are LGHNA and YNFKEQ. V shed 0 bases and J shed 0 bases, with 9 bases lying between them. The rearrangement links TRBV4-2 to TRBJ1-5; D unclear. This material consisted of whole blood, taken in connection with sensitization to the hapten diphenylcyclopropenone (DPC). The TCR sequence derives from a woman aged 40-49 years with alopecia areata. Some clones in this sample may be carry-over from other donors' samples. The CDR3 spells CASSQEGWNSNQPQHF. The CDR3 DNA reads as TGTGCCAGCAGCCAAGAGGGGTGGAATAGCAATCAGCCCCAGCATTTT.